This T cell receptor (beta chain) was retrieved from a study of identifying expanded T cells in peripheral blood. The germline CDR1 and CDR2 sequences are SGHNT and YYREEE (reference sequence). The CDR3 spans 14 residues. Findings of the study overall: Over about two and four weeks, about 15 and 18 clones changed, versus around 1.2 between replicates. Roughly two-week clone count variance significantly increased as total template count grew.

Clones were read by immunoSEQ multiplex PCR, and TCRdb kept only the in-frame ones, dropping some. This table has about 91,000 clones, about 88% appearing once. Remarks on this clone: The target antigen is unknown. A read error may account for a junction end that differs from germline. Within the sample, other DNA sequences also encode this same CDR3.

No infections or other immune events were documented during collection. The chain links TRBV5-4 to TRBJ1-6; maybe TRBD1 (6 bases). Source material: blood. The clonotype originates from a person between 18 and 69 years old in good health. The DNA for the CDR3 is TGCGCCAGCAGCCTACGGACAGATAATTCACCCCTCCACTTT. It codes for CASSLRTDNSPLHF.